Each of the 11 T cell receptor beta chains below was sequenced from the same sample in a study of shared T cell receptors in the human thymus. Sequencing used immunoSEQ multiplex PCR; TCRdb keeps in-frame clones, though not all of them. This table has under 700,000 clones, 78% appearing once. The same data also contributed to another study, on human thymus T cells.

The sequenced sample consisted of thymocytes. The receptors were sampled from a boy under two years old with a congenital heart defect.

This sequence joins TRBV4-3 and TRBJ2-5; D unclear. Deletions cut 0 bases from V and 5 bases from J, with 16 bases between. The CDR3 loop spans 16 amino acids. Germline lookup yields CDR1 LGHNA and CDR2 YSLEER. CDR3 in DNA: TGCGCCAGCAGCCAAGATTTTGGCAGTGCCGGGGAGACCCAGTACTTC. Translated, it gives CASSQDFGSAGETQYF.

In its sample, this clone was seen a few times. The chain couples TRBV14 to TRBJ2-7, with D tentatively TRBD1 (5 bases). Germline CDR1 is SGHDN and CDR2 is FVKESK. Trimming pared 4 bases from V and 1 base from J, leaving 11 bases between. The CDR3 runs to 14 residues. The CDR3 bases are TGTGCCAGCAGCCGGGGCAGGGCGTCCTACGAGCAGTACTTC. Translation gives CASSRGRASYEQYF.

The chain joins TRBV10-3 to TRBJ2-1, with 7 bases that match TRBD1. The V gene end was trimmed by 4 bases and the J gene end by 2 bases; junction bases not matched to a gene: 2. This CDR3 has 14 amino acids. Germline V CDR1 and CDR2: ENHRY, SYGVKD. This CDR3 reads CAISAGTAYNEQFF. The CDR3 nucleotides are TGTGCCATCAGTGCCGGGACAGCCTACAATGAGCAGTTCTTC.

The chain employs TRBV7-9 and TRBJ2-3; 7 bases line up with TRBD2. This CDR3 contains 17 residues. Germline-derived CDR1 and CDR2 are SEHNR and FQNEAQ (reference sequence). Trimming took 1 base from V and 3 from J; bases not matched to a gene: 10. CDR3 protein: CASSLGLGRERTDTQYF. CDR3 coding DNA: TGTGCCAGCAGCTTAGGACTTGGGAGGGAACGTACAGATACGCAGTATTTT.

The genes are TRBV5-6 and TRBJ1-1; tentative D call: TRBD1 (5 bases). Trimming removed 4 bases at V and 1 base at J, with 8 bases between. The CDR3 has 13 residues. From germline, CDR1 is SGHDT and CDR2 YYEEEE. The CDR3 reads CASSPGQNTEAFF. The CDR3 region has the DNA TGTGCCAGCAGCCCCGGACAGAACACTGAAGCTTTCTTT.

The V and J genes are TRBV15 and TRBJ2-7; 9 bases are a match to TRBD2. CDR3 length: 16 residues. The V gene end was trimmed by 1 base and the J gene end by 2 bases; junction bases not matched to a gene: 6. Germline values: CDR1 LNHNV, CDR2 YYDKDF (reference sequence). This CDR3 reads CATSRVRLAGPYEQYF. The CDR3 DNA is TGTGCCACCAGCAGAGTAAGGCTAGCGGGGCCCTACGAGCAGTACTTC.

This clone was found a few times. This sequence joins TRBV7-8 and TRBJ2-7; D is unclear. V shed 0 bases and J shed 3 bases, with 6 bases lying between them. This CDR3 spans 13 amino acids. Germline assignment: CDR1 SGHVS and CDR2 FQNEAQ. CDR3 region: CASSLAHNYEQYF. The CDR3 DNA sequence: TGTGCCAGCAGCTTAGCCCACAACTACGAGCAGTACTTC.

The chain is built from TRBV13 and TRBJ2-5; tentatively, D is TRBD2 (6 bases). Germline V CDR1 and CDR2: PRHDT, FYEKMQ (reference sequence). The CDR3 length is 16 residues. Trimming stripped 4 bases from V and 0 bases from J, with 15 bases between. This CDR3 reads CASSSLAQGHQETQYF. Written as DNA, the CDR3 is TGTGCCAGCAGCTCCCTAGCGCAAGGCCACCAAGAGACCCAGTACTTC.

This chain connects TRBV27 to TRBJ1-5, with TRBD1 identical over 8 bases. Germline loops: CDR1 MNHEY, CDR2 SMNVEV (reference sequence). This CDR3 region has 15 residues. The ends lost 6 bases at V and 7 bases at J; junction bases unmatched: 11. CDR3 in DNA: TGTGCCAGCAGCCGGACAGGGAATTCGCTGCAGCCCCAGCATTTT. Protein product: CASSRTGNSLQPQHF.

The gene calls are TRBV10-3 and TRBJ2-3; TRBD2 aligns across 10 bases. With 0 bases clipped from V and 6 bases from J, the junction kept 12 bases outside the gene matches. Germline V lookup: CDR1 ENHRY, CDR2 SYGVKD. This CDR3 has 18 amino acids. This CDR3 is CAISESKASGRVFDTQYF. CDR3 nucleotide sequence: TGTGCCATCAGTGAGTCGAAGGCTAGCGGGAGAGTTTTCGATACGCAGTATTTT.

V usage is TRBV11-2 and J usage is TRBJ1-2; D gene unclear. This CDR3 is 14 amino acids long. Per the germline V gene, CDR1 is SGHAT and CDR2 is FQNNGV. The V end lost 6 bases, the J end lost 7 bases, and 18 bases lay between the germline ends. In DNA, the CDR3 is TGTGCCAGCAGTAACACGGAGGCGGAGGGTGGCTACACCTTC. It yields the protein CASSNTEAEGGYTF.